The next 10 T cell receptor beta chains were all read from a single sample in a study of response to subunit inactivated influenza vaccine (dated by TCRdb to the late 2010s). To prepare the library, RT-PCR was applied. Sequencing was carried out with an Illumina HiSeq 2500. In-frame beta chains were kept once TCRdb had trimmed the public reads at Q25 with fastp and called clones with MiXCR. Each CDR3 protein appears once, grouped with its most common genes and DNA. This sample is represented by about 180,000 distinct CDR3 sequences; about 9% of them were singletons. The ten largest clones add up to 11% of the sample. The material was non-naive T cells sorted from PBMCs, obtained on the day of vaccination. The cell subset or site label, read with the paper, signifies: memory T cell fraction. The receptors shown here come from a man between 45 and 60 years old who received an inactivated influenza vaccine. Donor details come from another sample of the same person, matched by shared clones.

This clonotype was counted only a few times. The V call is TRBV2, the J call TRBJ2-7; D gene ambiguous. The germline V gene encodes CDR1 SNHLY and CDR2 FYNNEI. This CDR3 is built from 13 residues. V lost 5 bases, J lost 3 bases, and 11 bases lay in between. The CDR3: CASSFTQSYEQYF. DNA for the CDR3: TGTGCCAGCAGTTTCACTCAGAGCTACGAGCAGTACTTC.

This chain joins TRBV9 and TRBJ2-2; D might be TRBD2 (6 bases). The CDR3 is 15 amino acids. CDR1 is SGDLS and CDR2 is YYNGEE in the germline V gene. V was trimmed by 5 bases and J by 1 base, leaving 12 bases between them. CDR3: CASRETGENTGELFF. The DNA of the CDR3 is TGTGCCAGCAGGGAGACGGGAGAGAACACCGGGGAGCTGTTTTTT.

This clonotype came up a few times. V is TRBV20-1 and J is TRBJ1-2; TRBD1 is a possible D gene (5 bases). The CDR3 totals 14 residues. The ends were cut back, 8 bases at V and 4 bases at J, with 20 bases in the middle. Germline CDR1 is DFQATT and CDR2 is SNEGSKA (reference sequence). Here the CDR3 DNA reads TGCAGTTGGCCAAAACCGTTCGGGGCCTATGGCTACACCTTC. Its translation is CSWPKPFGAYGYTF.

This clonotype was picked up many times. The chain employs TRBV15 and TRBJ2-3; D not resolved. The germline V and J ends were trimmed by 0 bases and 5 bases, with 21 bases remaining between them. There are 18 residues in the CDR3. Germline lookup yields CDR1 LNHNV and CDR2 YYDKDF (reference sequence). The CDR3 region has the DNA TGTGCCACCAGCAGAGATCCGCCTGGAGCGTTGACTGGAGATACGCAGTATTTT. Encoded protein: CATSRDPPGALTGDTQYF.

This clonotype was recorded many times. The chain uses TRBV28 and TRBJ2-7; the D is unclear. The germline V gene encodes CDR1 MDHEN and CDR2 SYDVKM. The length of the CDR3 is 13 residues. The V and J ends lost 3 bases and 2 bases respectively, with 8 bases between them. The chain's CDR3 is CASSFPATYEQYF. The DNA for the CDR3 is TGTGCCAGCAGTTTCCCAGCCACCTACGAGCAGTACTTC. Filled out from reference TRBV28 and TRBJ2-7, the complete variable domain reads DVKVTQSSRYLVKRTGEKVFLECVQDMDHENMFWYRQDPGLGLRLIYFSYDVKMKEKGDIPEGYSVSREKKERFSLILESASTNQTSMYLCASSFPATYEQYFGPGTRLTVT.

In this sample, this clonotype turned up a few times. The rearrangement joins TRBV4-3 to TRBJ2-3, with 10 bases identical to TRBD2. CDR1 is LGHNA and CDR2 is YSLEER in the germline V gene. Trimming removed 4 bases from V and 0 bases from J; junction bases left unmatched: 7. The CDR3 sequence is 17 residues long. CDR3: CASSPTISGRSTDTQYF. The CDR3 DNA follows: TGCGCCAGCAGCCCTACAATTAGCGGGAGGAGCACAGATACGCAGTATTTT.

The chain combines TRBV7-9 with TRBJ2-1; tentatively, D is TRBD1 or TRBD2 (6 bases each). The CDR3 extends over 15 amino acids. Per the germline V gene, CDR1 is SEHNR and CDR2 is FQNEAQ (reference sequence). Trimming shortened V by 2 bases and J by 5 bases, and 13 bases separated the two germline ends. CDR3: CASSLWTRGDNEQFF. CDR3 bases: TGTGCCAGCAGCTTATGGACAAGGGGGGACAATGAGCAGTTCTTC.

This clonotype was observed a handful of times. V is TRBV7-3 and J is TRBJ1-1; D unresolved. V was shortened by 2 bases and J by 4 bases, with 8 bases between the two germline ends. Germline V gene sequence: CDR1 SGHTA, CDR2 FQGTGA. This CDR3 has 13 residues. In nucleotides, the CDR3 is TGTGCCAGCAGCTTAGGGGAGGGCACTGAAGCTTTCTTT. This codes for CASSLGEGTEAFF.

This clonotype was picked up a small number of times. This rearrangement joins TRBV14 to TRBJ2-2, with 8 bases lining up with TRBD1. Germline lookup yields CDR1 SGHDN and CDR2 FVKESK. V lost 8 bases to trimming and J lost 2 bases; unmatched junction nucleotides: 4. This CDR3 contains 14 residues. CDR3: CASGGQGNTGELFF. The CDR3 nucleotides are TGTGCCAGCGGCGGACAGGGCAACACCGGGGAGCTGTTTTTT.

V gene TRBV5-6 combines with J gene TRBJ2-1, with no clear D. V was shortened by 4 bases and J by 7 bases, with 9 bases between the two germline ends. The CDR3 totals 12 residues. Germline V lookup: CDR1 SGHDT, CDR2 YYEEEE. The CDR3 spells CASSHLVNEQFF. DNA for the CDR3: TGTGCCAGCAGCCACCTAGTTAATGAGCAGTTCTTC. The variable domain in full, completed from reference TRBV5-6 and TRBJ2-1, reads DAGVTQSPTHLIKTRGQQVTLRCSPKSGHDTVSWYQQALGQGPQFIFQYYEEEERQRGNFPDRFSGHQFPNYSSELNVNALLLGDSALYLCASSHLVNEQFFGPGTRLTVL.